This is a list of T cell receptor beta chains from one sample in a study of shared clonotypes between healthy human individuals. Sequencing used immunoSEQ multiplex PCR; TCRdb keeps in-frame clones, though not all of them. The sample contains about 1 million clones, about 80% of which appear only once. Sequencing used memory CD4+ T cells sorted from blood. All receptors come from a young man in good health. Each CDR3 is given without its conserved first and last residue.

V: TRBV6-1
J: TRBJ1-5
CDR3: ASSESVGSNQPQH

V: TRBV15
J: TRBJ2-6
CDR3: ATSRLTGISGANVLT

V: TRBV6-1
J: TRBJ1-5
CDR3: ASRGQGKQPQH

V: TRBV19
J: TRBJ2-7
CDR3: ASSIEGRGYEQY

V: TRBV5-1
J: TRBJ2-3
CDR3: ASSLQGASSTDTQY

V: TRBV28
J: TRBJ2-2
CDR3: ASTPGGLVTGELF

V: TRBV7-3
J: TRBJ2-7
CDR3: ASSPQVREQY

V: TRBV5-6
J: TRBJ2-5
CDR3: ASSRRTGETQY

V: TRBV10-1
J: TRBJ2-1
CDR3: ASSLSGGNNEQF

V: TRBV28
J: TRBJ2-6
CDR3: ASSSGGWSAGANVLT

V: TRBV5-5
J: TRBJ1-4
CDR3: ASTGVTGANEKLF

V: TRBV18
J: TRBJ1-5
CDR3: ASSQPTGEDSNQPQH

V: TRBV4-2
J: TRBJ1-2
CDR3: ASSRLTVNGYT

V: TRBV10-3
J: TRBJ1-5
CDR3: AISAAGRHQPQH

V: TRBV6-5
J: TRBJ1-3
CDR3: ASSRQGANGNTIY

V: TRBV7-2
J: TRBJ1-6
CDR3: ASSLRGMKGSPLH

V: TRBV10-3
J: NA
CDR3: AISEASSYEQY

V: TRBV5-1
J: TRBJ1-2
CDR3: ASSERQGGSRGYT

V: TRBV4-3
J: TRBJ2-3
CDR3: ASSQGIPSDYGGRQNTQY

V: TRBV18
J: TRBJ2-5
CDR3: ASSPRRGGTQETQY

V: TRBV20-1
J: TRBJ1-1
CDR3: SAGENTEAF

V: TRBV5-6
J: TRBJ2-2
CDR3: ASLGLAQNTGELF

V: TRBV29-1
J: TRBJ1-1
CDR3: SAAEGTTNTEAF

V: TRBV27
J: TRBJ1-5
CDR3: ASGPRSGAHQPQH

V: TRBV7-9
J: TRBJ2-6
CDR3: ASSQDRVSSGANVLT

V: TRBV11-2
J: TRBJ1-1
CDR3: ASSFSGGAF

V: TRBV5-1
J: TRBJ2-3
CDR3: ASSLALLGGAPDTQY

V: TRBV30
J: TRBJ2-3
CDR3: AWSAASGRTDTQY

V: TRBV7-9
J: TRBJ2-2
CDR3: ASSFTGLTGELF

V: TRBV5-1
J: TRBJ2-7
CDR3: ASSHTGPSYEQY

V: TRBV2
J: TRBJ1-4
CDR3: ASGVTGGGEKLF

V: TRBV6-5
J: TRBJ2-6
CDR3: ASRGGPSGANVLT

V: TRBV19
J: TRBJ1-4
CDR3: ASSIGTKEKLF

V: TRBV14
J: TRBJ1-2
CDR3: ASRFGPEPNYGYT

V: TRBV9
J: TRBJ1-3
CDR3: ASSLQGAGNTIY

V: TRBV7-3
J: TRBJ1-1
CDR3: ASSLGVGNTEAF

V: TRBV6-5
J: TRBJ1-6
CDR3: AAAGGPNSPLH

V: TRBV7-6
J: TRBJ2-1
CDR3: ASSLARVAHLF

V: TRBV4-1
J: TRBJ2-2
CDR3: ASSLAGGGFPGELF

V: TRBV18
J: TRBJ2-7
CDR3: ASSLGRYEQY

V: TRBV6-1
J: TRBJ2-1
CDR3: ASSEVFGGSSEQF

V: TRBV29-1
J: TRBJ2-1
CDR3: SARDYYNEQF

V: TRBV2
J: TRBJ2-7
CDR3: ASSPLDGYEQY

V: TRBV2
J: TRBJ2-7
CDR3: ASTRDRGEQY

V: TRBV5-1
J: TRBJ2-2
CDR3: ASSPGVNTGELF

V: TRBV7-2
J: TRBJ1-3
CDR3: ASSLGPNSGNTIY

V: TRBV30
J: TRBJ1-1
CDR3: AWSVIFLNTEAF

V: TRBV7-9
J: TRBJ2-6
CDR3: ASSGNVLT

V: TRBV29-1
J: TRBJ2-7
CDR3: SVGDLYEQY

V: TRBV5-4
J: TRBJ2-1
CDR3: ASSFQNSYNEQF